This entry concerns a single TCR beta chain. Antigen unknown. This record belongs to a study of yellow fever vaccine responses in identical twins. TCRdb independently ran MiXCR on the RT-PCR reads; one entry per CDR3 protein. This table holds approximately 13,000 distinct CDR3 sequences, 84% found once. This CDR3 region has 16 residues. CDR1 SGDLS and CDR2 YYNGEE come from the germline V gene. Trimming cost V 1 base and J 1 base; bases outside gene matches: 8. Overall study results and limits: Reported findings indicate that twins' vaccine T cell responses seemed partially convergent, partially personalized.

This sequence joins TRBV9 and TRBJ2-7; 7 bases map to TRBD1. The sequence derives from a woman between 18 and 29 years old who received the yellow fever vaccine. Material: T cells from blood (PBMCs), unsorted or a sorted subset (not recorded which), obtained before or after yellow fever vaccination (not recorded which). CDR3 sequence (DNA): TGTGCCAGCAGCGTATCGGGCGGACAGGCTTCCTACGAGCAGTACTTC. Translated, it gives CASSVSGGQASYEQYF.